These 15 T cell receptor beta chains came from one sample sequenced in a study of cytomegalovirus exposure and HLA in healthy donors. Use of 60 Vbeta and 13 Jbeta primers characterized the PCR. Profiling relied on immunoSEQ multiplex PCR, and the TCRdb table lists in-frame clones only, not all of them. The data hold 150,000 to 200,000 clones, with 70% to 90% observed a single time. The specimen sequenced was PBMCs. These receptors originate from a young man in good health and CMV-seropositive.

This sequence joins TRBV7-8 and TRBJ1-2, with D unclear. CDR3 length equals 13 residues. The ends were cut back, 1 base at V and 2 bases at J, with 5 bases in the middle. Germline V CDR1 and CDR2: SGHVS, FQNEAQ. The CDR3 region has the DNA TGTGCCAGCAGCTTAGGAGGGAACTATGGCTACACCTTC. Residues: CASSLGGNYGYTF.

This chain joins TRBV11-3 and TRBJ2-1; the match to TRBD2 covers 10 bases. Losses at the gene ends were 6 bases for V and 7 bases for J; bases not matched to a gene: 6. The length of the CDR3 is 14 residues. Germline V gene sequence: CDR1 SGHNT, CDR2 YENEEA. This CDR3 is CASSGLAGENEQFF. The CDR3 nucleotides are TGTGCCAGCAGTGGCCTAGCGGGGGAAAATGAGCAGTTCTTC. The variable domain in full, with the rest retrieved from reference TRBV11-3 and TRBJ2-1, is EAGVVQSPRYKIIEKKQPVAFWCNPISGHNTLYWYLQNLGQGPELLIRYENEEAVDDSQLPKDRFSAERLKGVDSTLKIQPAELGDSAVYLCASSGLAGENEQFFGPGTRLTVL.

V and J are TRBV7-6 and TRBJ2-2; 12 bases fit TRBD2. CDR1 and CDR2 from the germline V gene are SGHVS and FNYEAQ. J gave up 1 base and V 4 bases, and 1 base lay outside the gene matches. CDR3 size: 16 residues. In nucleotides, the CDR3 is TGTGCCAGCAGCTCACTAGCGGGGGGGAACACCGGGGAGCTGTTTTTT. Translating it yields CASSSLAGGNTGELFF.

This clone appeared a few times. V usage is TRBV2 and J usage is TRBJ2-1; D is unresolved. Germline V gene data show CDR1 as SNHLY and CDR2 as FYNNEI. The CDR3 has 10 amino acids. Between the trimmed V and J ends, which lost 3 bases and 10 bases, there was a span of 4 bases. CDR3 nucleotides: TGTGCCAGCAGTGATCTGGAGCAGTTCTTC. Protein: CASSDLEQFF.

The rearrangement uses TRBV15 and TRBJ1-1, with D hard to call. Trimming took off 1 base at V and 4 bases at J, with 13 bases between the two ends. CDR3 size: 15 residues. From germline, CDR1 is LNHNV and CDR2 YYDKDF (reference sequence). As DNA, the CDR3 is TGTGCCACCAGCAGAGGAGGCACACCCAGCACTGAAGCTTTCTTT. Its translation is CATSRGGTPSTEAFF.

V gene TRBV6-6 combines with J gene TRBJ1-1; no reliable D call. The V and J ends lost 8 bases and 6 bases respectively, with 16 bases between them. CDR3 length: 13 amino acids. Looked up from germline, CDR1 is MNHNY and CDR2 is SVGAGI (reference sequence). The CDR3 here is CASQFGDASEAFF. For the CDR3, the DNA is TGTGCCAGCCAATTCGGGGATGCCTCTGAAGCTTTCTTT.

This clone was recorded once. The chain uses TRBV7-9 and TRBJ1-1; possibly TRBD1 for D (5 bases). Per germline, CDR1 SEHNR and CDR2 FQNEAQ (reference sequence). Trimming shortened V by 6 bases and J by 1 base, and 12 bases separated the two germline ends. CDR3 length equals 14 residues. The CDR3 DNA reads TGTGCCAGCAGGGGGGGGGAGGGGAACACTGAAGCTTTCTTT. It translates to CASRGGEGNTEAFF.

This clone was seen once. V is TRBV6-6 and J is TRBJ1-2, with D unresolved. V was pared by 4 bases and J by 9 bases, with 9 bases between. The CDR3 is made up of 11 amino acids. Germline V CDR1 and CDR2: MNHNY, SVGAGI (reference sequence). The CDR3 loop is CASSSLNRYTF. As DNA, the CDR3 is TGTGCCAGCAGTTCCCTTAATCGCTACACCTTC.

V and J are TRBV10-3 and TRBJ2-5; perhaps TRBD1 as D (5 bases). V lost 8 bases to trimming and J lost 2 bases, with 15 bases between them. Germline CDR1 and CDR2: ENHRY and SYGVKD. The CDR3 runs 14 residues. CDR3 in DNA: TGTGCCATCGGGGCCCCGGACACTCAAGAGACCCAGTACTTC. Protein product: CAIGAPDTQETQYF.

This chain joins TRBV7-9 and TRBJ2-4, with 7 bases lining up with TRBD1. The CDR3 spans 14 residues. J was trimmed by 6 bases and V by 5 bases; bases with no gene match: 7. The V gene's germline CDR1 is SEHNR and CDR2 FQNEAQ (reference sequence). CDR3 in amino acids: CASSATTGSNIQYF. Written as DNA, the CDR3 is TGTGCCAGCAGCGCTACGACAGGGTCAAACATTCAGTACTTC.

This rearrangement joins TRBV9 to TRBJ2-2; maybe TRBD1 (5 bases). V gave up 0 bases and J gave up 5 bases, with 11 bases separating them. This CDR3 has 15 residues. Looked up from germline, CDR1 is SGDLS and CDR2 is YYNGEE. The CDR3 loop is CASSVGGSTTGELFF. The CDR3 region has the DNA TGTGCCAGCAGCGTAGGGGGCAGCACAACCGGGGAGCTGTTTTTT.

The DNA of the CDR3 is TGTGCCAGCAGCCCAGACTTGACAGGGTTGGGGACCCAGTACTTC. Amino acids: CASSPDLTGLGTQYF. The genes are TRBV9 and TRBJ2-5; 7 nucleotides line up with TRBD1. The CDR3 has 15 residues. Losses at the gene ends were 4 bases for V and 7 bases for J; bases not matched to a gene: 13. Germline V gives CDR1 SGDLS, CDR2 YYNGEE.

The chain employs TRBV5-1 and TRBJ1-2; no reliable D call. Trimming removed 4 bases from V and 4 bases from J, with 11 bases in between. Germline CDR1 reads SGHRS; CDR2 reads YFSETQ. The length of the CDR3 is 13 residues. CDR3 in DNA: TGCGCCAGCAGCATGACCTCGGGCTATGGCTACACCTTC. This translates into CASSMTSGYGYTF.

J is TRBJ1-2 and V is TRBV5-3; 9 positions agree with TRBD1. TRBV5-3 is assigned to the ORF class and has an uncertain function. This CDR3 is built from 16 residues. Trimming at V came to 3 bases and at J to 0 bases, leaving 6 bases not matched to a gene. The CDR3 protein is CARSSDRGDTNYGYTF. In DNA, the CDR3 is TGTGCCAGAAGCTCGGACAGGGGAGATACTAACTATGGCTACACCTTC.

The rearrangement links TRBV2 to TRBJ2-2, with TRBD1 matching over 8 bases. The V segment lost 7 bases and the J segment 8 bases; nucleotides outside the gene matches: 9. Germline V gene data show CDR1 as SNHLY and CDR2 as FYNNEI. The CDR3 runs to 14 residues. The CDR3 loop is CASTWDRKGGELFF. CDR3 coding DNA: TGTGCCAGCACATGGGACAGGAAGGGAGGGGAGCTGTTTTTT.